The present entry profiles one T cell receptor beta chain with its context. No antigen is known for it. The sample comes from a study of T cells expressing NK-cell markers. Overall study: Seven of the eight sequenced donors were classified as HCMV-seropositive, and one was classified as seronegative.

CDR1 SQVTM and CDR2 ANQGSEA come from the germline V gene. The CDR3 spans 16 residues. Study observations and caveats: In four donors, these clonotypes also led the CD3+CD56-NKG2C+ fraction.

TCRdb re-called the 5' RACE reads and shows each CDR3 protein once, DNA omitted. This sample's clone table lists 200,000 to 300,000 distinct CDR3 sequences. Material: blood T cells: a sorted CD56 or NKG2C T cell subset, CD4+ or CD8+ T cells, or bulk PBMC T cells (not recorded which). The sequence was obtained from a young man in good health. The chain couples TRBV29-1 to TRBJ1-1; TCRdb's assignment of TRBD1 cannot be checked, as there is no DNA. The CDR3 loop is CSVEPIRTGLNTEAFF.